The 26 T cell receptor beta chains in this list originate from one sample, sequenced in a study of blood T cells in healthy people across ages. The second PCR ran about 6 to 11 cycles with a sample-barcoded 5' primer and J-beta primers. TCRdb re-derived calls from the 5' RACE reads in MiXCR, one entry per CDR3 protein. This sample carries 710,000 or so distinct CDR3 sequences, around 32% of them seen once, and the ten largest clones take 15%. The sample comprised blood. The receptors originated from a woman aged 80 or over in good health.

On this clonotype: A read error is possible here, since a much larger clone lies one base away. The chain recombines TRBV20-1 with TRBJ2-1; 7 nucleotides line up with TRBD2. This CDR3 spans 14 amino acids. Germline V gene sequence: CDR1 DFQATT, CDR2 SNEGSKA (reference sequence). As DNA, the CDR3 is TGCAATGCCCCAAAACCAGCGGGAATGAATGAGCAGTTCTTC. As protein: CNAPKPAGMNEQFF.

The CDR3 protein is CASSLNSGEQYF. In DNA form, the CDR3 reads TGTGCCAGCAGCTTAAATTCCGGCGAGCAGTACTTC. This chain joins TRBV7-6 and TRBJ2-7; no clear D gene. CDR1 is SGHVS, CDR2 FNYEAQ, per germline. This CDR3 has 12 amino acids. Trimming cost V 2 bases and J 6 bases, with 8 bases left between them.

This clonotype was recorded only once. The J gene is TRBJ2-3, the V gene TRBV2, with TRBD2 matching 9 bases. Trimming at V came to 5 bases and at J to 6 bases, leaving 3 bases not matched to a gene. The germline gives CDR1 SNHLY, CDR2 FYNNEI. The CDR3 extends over 13 amino acids. The CDR3 here is CASSTSGSDTQYF. CDR3 in DNA: TGTGCCAGCAGTACTAGCGGGTCGGATACGCAGTATTTT.

V usage is TRBV7-2 and J usage is TRBJ2-7; the match to TRBD1 covers 9 bases. This CDR3 has 14 residues. With V trimmed by 8 bases and J by 2 bases, 7 bases remained unmatched. Germline CDR1 reads SGHTA; CDR2 reads FQGNSA. CDR3 region: CASGLDRGPYEQYF. CDR3 nucleotides: TGTGCCAGCGGTCTGGACAGGGGCCCCTACGAGCAGTACTTC. Full variable domain (remainder filled in from reference TRBV7-2 and TRBJ2-7): GAGVSQSPSNKVTEKGKDVELRCDPISGHTALYWYRQSLGQGLEFLIYFQGNSAPDKSGLPSDRFSAERTGGSVSTLTIQRTQQEDSAVYLCASGLDRGPYEQYFGPGTRLTVT.

V and J are TRBV7-9 and TRBJ2-7; D is tentatively TRBD1 or TRBD2 (5 bases each). The CDR3 extends over 14 amino acids. Trimming removed 6 bases from V and 5 bases from J, with 17 bases in between. CDR1 and CDR2 from the germline V gene are SEHNR and FQNEAQ (reference sequence). The chain's CDR3 is CASSFSAGTHEQYF. The CDR3 region has the DNA TGTGCCAGCAGTTTCTCGGCAGGGACCCACGAGCAGTACTTC.

This clonotype showed up just a few times. The CDR3 loop reads CASSLNRGLFEKLFF. CDR3 bases: TGTGCCAGCAGCTTAAACAGGGGGCTATTTGAAAAACTGTTTTTT. The V and J genes are TRBV3-1 and TRBJ1-4; TRBD1 aligns across 9 bases. Unmatched junction bases numbered 8, after V lost 5 bases and J lost 7 bases. CDR3 length: 15 amino acids. CDR1 and CDR2 from the germline V gene are LGHDT and YNNKEL (reference sequence).

The CDR3 nucleotides read TGCAGTGCTAGGTTACCAGCCTACAATGAGCAGTTCTTC. It is translated as CSARLPAYNEQFF. This sequence joins TRBV20-1 and TRBJ2-1; D remains ambiguous. Germline values: CDR1 DFQATT, CDR2 SNEGSKA (reference sequence). This CDR3 has 13 amino acids. Trimming left V 3 bases short and J 2 bases short, with 8 bases between.

V and J are TRBV9 and TRBJ1-2; weak D call: TRBD1 (6 bases). The CDR3 spans 15 residues. V gave up 8 bases and J gave up 6 bases, with 23 bases separating them. The V gene's germline CDR1 is SGDLS and CDR2 YYNGEE. The DNA of the CDR3 is TGTGCCAGTGCGAGGAAGGCAGGGGATAGGGATGGCTACACCTTC. Encoded protein: CASARKAGDRDGYTF.

The CDR3 DNA follows: TGTGCCTGGAGCGGGAGGGGTGGAGGAAAACTGTTTTTT. Protein sequence: CAWSGRGGGKLFF. This chain uses TRBV30 with TRBJ1-4; weak D call: TRBD1 (5 bases). CDR3 length: 13 residues. CDR1 is GTSNPN and CDR2 is SVGIG in the germline V gene (reference sequence). V lost 3 bases and J 10 bases, leaving 15 bases between the germline ends. The full variable domain, completed using reference TRBV30 and TRBJ1-4, is SQTIHQWPATLVQPVGSPLSLECTVEGTSNPNLYWYRQAAGRGLQLLFYSVGIGQISSEVPQNLSASRPQDRQFILSSKKLLLSDSGFYLCAWSGRGGGKLFFGSGTQLSVL.

This clonotype was counted at least ten times. V and J are TRBV9 and TRBJ2-7; possibly TRBD1 for D (5 bases). Germline CDR1 SGDLS, CDR2 YYNGEE. There are 14 residues in the CDR3. With 1 base removed from V and 3 bases from J, the gap between germline ends came to 11 bases. CDR3 sequence: CASSVSAQGYEQYF. CDR3 DNA sequence: TGTGCCAGCAGCGTAAGTGCTCAGGGCTACGAGCAGTACTTC.

This clonotype appeared many times. This rearrangement joins TRBV7-3 to TRBJ2-3; 13 bases are a match to TRBD2. CDR1 is SGHTA and CDR2 is FQGTGA in the germline V gene. Germline trimming cut 4 bases from V and 6 bases from J; bases unmatched to any gene: 7. There are 16 residues in the CDR3. CDR3 DNA sequence: TGTGCCAGCAGCTCCACTAGCGGGGGGGCCGCGGATACGCAGTATTTT. Encoded protein: CASSSTSGGAADTQYF. Looking up the rest from reference TRBV7-3 and TRBJ2-3 gives the full variable domain: GAGVSQTPSNKVTEKGKYVELRCDPISGHTALYWYRQSLGQGPEFLIYFQGTGAADDSGLPNDRFFAVRPEGSVSTLKIQRTERGDSAVYLCASSSTSGGAADTQYFGPGTRLTVL.

V gene TRBV7-9 combines with J gene TRBJ1-1, with D perhaps TRBD1 (6 bases). The germline V and J ends were trimmed by 1 base and 5 bases, with 11 bases remaining between them. CDR1 and CDR2 from the germline V gene are SEHNR and FQNEAQ (reference sequence). The CDR3 is made up of 14 amino acids. CDR3 coding DNA: TGTGCCAGCAGCTTAGAGCAGGGGACGACTGAAGCTTTCTTT. This encodes CASSLEQGTTEAFF.

Of note for this clonotype: One base away lies a much larger clone, so this may be a sequencing read error. The chain couples TRBV25-1 to TRBJ1-5; unclear D gene. The germline V gene has CDR1 MGHDK and CDR2 SYGVNS. The CDR3 extends over 13 amino acids. DNA for the CDR3: TGTGCCAGCGGTGAATTTGGGTATCAGCCCCAGCATTTT. Protein sequence: CASGEFGYQPQHF.

As to this clonotype: A much larger clone lies one base from this, so it may be a read error. The J gene is TRBJ2-3, the V gene TRBV20-1; D is perhaps TRBD1 (6 bases). Germline V gene data show CDR1 as DFQATT and CDR2 as SNEGSKA (reference sequence). The CDR3 sequence is 15 residues long. The V end was cut by 3 bases, the J end by 2 bases, with 15 bases between. In DNA, the CDR3 is TGCAGTGCTAGTAAGGGGACACCTCCCACAGATACGCAGTATTTT. Translation: CSASKGTPPTDTQYF.

This clonotype was observed at least ten times. This chain uses TRBV28 with TRBJ2-3; 8 bases match TRBD2. Germline assignment: CDR1 MDHEN and CDR2 SYDVKM. V lost 5 bases and J lost 8; bases outside the gene matches: 12. The CDR3 extends over 15 amino acids. The CDR3 here is CASSLNRRRGGTQYF. DNA for the CDR3: TGTGCCAGCAGTCTAAACCGCCGACGGGGGGGTACGCAGTATTTT.

This clonotype was observed a few times. The rearrangement uses TRBV5-5 and TRBJ1-1; D ambiguous. The CDR3 covers 15 residues. V was pared by 4 bases and J by 4 bases, with 17 bases between. Germline V gives CDR1 SGHKS, CDR2 YYEKEE (reference sequence). The CDR3 loop is CASSSSPWGATEAFF. The CDR3 nucleotides are TGTGCCAGCAGCAGTAGTCCATGGGGAGCCACTGAAGCTTTCTTT.

The sample holds many counts of this clonotype. The chain uses TRBV2 and TRBJ1-5, with a tentative D call TRBD1 (5 bases). Germline V gives CDR1 SNHLY, CDR2 FYNNEI. V was cut by 5 bases and J by 4 bases, with 12 bases left in between. The CDR3 spans 14 residues. CDR3 residues: CASSYGGGNQPQHF. As DNA, the CDR3 is TGTGCCAGCAGTTACGGTGGGGGGAATCAGCCCCAGCATTTT. The full variable domain, completed using reference TRBV2 and TRBJ1-5, is EPEVTQTPSHQVTQMGQEVILRCVPISNHLYFYWYRQILGQKVEFLVSFYNNEISEKSEIFDDQFSVERPDGSNFTLKIRSTKLEDSAMYFCASSYGGGNQPQHFGDGTRLSIL.

CDR3 in DNA: TGCAGTGCTAGAGCCCCCCCCGAGACCCAGTACTTC. Translated, it gives CSARAPPETQYF. V usage is TRBV20-1 and J usage is TRBJ2-7, with D uncertain. The J call may be mistaken, given a closer DNA end match to TRBJ2-5. CDR3 length: 12 residues. Per germline, CDR1 DFQATT and CDR2 SNEGSKA (reference sequence).

V is TRBV13 and J is TRBJ1-6; the D is unclear. Between the trimmed V and J ends, which lost 1 base and 7 bases, there was a span of 11 bases. The CDR3 covers 15 residues. Germline V gene data show CDR1 as PRHDT and CDR2 as FYEKMQ (reference sequence). This CDR3 is CASSLEPSGNSPLHF. CDR3 nucleotide sequence: TGTGCCAGCAGCTTAGAACCATCGGGCAATTCACCCCTCCACTTT.

The chain recombines TRBV12-3 or TRBV12-4 with TRBJ2-3; tentative D call: TRBD1 (6 bases). V lost 1 base and J 4 bases, leaving 12 bases between the germline ends. The CDR3 spans 15 residues. The CDR3 is CASSLVQGKADTQYF. The CDR3 nucleotides read TGTGCCAGCAGTTTAGTACAGGGAAAAGCAGATACGCAGTATTTT.

The sample holds a few counts of this clonotype. One end of the junction does not line up with germline, which may come from a read error. The chain uses TRBV27 and TRBJ1-1; D is uncertain. The CDR3 spans 14 residues. CDR1 and CDR2 (germline): MNHEY, SMNVEV (reference sequence). CDR3 protein: CAGSFRRQNTEAFF. In nucleotides, the CDR3 is TGTGCCGGCAGTTTCAGGCGACAGAACACTGAAGCTTTCTTT.

This clonotype was observed a handful of times. Being one base from a much bigger clone, this may be a read error. The V gene is TRBV7-3, the J gene TRBJ2-5, with TRBD2 as a possible D gene (6 bases). Trimming left V 5 bases short and J 11 bases short, with 24 bases between. The CDR3 totals 15 residues. Germline V gene lookup returns CDR1 SGHTA and CDR2 FQGTGA. DNA for the CDR3: TGTGCCAGCAGCCCCCCAGGTCGGGGGTTGAATGAGCAGTACTTC. It translates to CASSPPGRGLNEQYF.

In this sample, this clonotype turned up many times. The rearrangement links TRBV5-6 to TRBJ2-5; D is ambiguous. Trimming shortened V by 2 bases and J by 2 bases, and 13 bases separated the two germline ends. The CDR3 runs 15 residues. Germline CDR1 reads SGHDT; CDR2 reads YYEEEE. The CDR3 DNA reads TGTGCCAGCAGCTTTAGAAGTGCGGTACAAGAGACCCAGTACTTC. Translated: CASSFRSAVQETQYF.

On this clonotype itself: Being one base from a much bigger clone, this may be a read error. The chain couples TRBV5-4 to TRBJ2-6; tentatively, D is TRBD1 (5 bases). Per germline, CDR1 SGHNT and CDR2 YYREEE (reference sequence). This CDR3 region has 17 residues. The CDR3 nucleotides read TGTGCCAGCAGCTTGAACAGACCCTACTCTGGGGCCAACGTCCGGACTTTC. It specifies CASSLNRPYSGANVRTF.

This clonotype occurred many times. This may come from a read error, since a much larger clone is one base off. The J gene is TRBJ2-5, the V gene TRBV7-3; a weak D match, TRBD1 (5 bases). V dropped 5 bases and J dropped 4 bases, with 17 bases sitting between them. This CDR3 is built from 15 residues. Per germline, CDR1 SGHTA and CDR2 FQGTGA. The CDR3 nucleotides read TGTGCCAGCAGCCGCACAGTAGGGGCCAGAGAGACCCAGTACTTC. Protein product: CASSRTVGARETQYF.

This clonotype was picked up one time. With a much larger clone just one base away, this may be a read error. The chain joins TRBV5-1 to TRBJ1-2, with TRBD1 matching 7 bases. This CDR3 region has 13 residues. CDR1 is SGHRS and CDR2 is YFSETQ in the germline V gene. V dropped 3 bases and J dropped 6; count of bases not matched to a gene: 5. CDR3 sequence: CASSWGQWNGYTF. DNA for the CDR3: TGCGCCAGCAGCTGGGGACAGTGGAATGGCTACACCTTC.